Following are 17 T cell receptor beta chains from one sample sequenced in a study of lymphopenia after photon versus proton radiotherapy. Sequencing was performed with immunoSEQ multiplex PCR; in TCRdb, only in-frame clones are kept and a portion is missing. The repertoire holds more than 45,000 clones, with roughly 83% as singletons. Sequenced here: peripheral blood, sampled from a patient treated with proton-based radiotherapy. These receptors came from a man in his sixties with pancreatic cancer.

The chain recombines TRBV28 with TRBJ2-2; 15 nucleotides match TRBD2. Germline lookup yields CDR1 MDHEN and CDR2 SYDVKM. The CDR3 is made up of 17 amino acids. V lost 6 bases to trimming and J lost 4 bases; unmatched junction nucleotides: 6. CDR3 sequence (DNA): TGTGCCAGCAGCGGGACTAGCGGGAGGCGTCGCACCGGGGAGCTGTTTTTT. Its translation is CASSGTSGRRRTGELFF. The whole variable domain, filled in from reference TRBV28 and TRBJ2-2, reads DVKVTQSSRYLVKRTGEKVFLECVQDMDHENMFWYRQDPGLGLRLIYFSYDVKMKEKGDIPEGYSVSREKKERFSLILESASTNQTSMYLCASSGTSGRRRTGELFFGEGSRLTVL.

This clone was seen a handful of times. The chain has TRBV29-1 and TRBJ1-1; TRBD1 matches 9 bases. Germline CDR1 SQVTM, CDR2 ANQGSEA. With 6 bases clipped from V and 4 bases from J, the junction kept 3 bases outside the gene matches. This CDR3 has 12 amino acids. The CDR3 spells CSVGTGLTEAFF. The CDR3 DNA reads TGCAGCGTCGGGACAGGGCTCACTGAAGCTTTCTTT.

The chain recombines TRBV7-6 with TRBJ2-1; 9 nucleotides line up with TRBD2. Germline V CDR1 and CDR2: SGHVS, FNYEAQ. The V and J ends lost 1 base and 5 bases, in that order; junction bases with no gene match: 6. The CDR3 covers 16 residues. DNA of the CDR3: TGTGCCAGCAGCTTAGATTCGCCTAGCGGGAACAATGAGCAGTTCTTC. This sequence encodes CASSLDSPSGNNEQFF.

The chain combines TRBV9 with TRBJ1-5; D remains unclear. This CDR3 contains 15 residues. Germline CDR1 and CDR2: SGDLS and YYNGEE. The ends were cut back, 0 bases at V and 6 bases at J, with 13 bases in the middle. The CDR3 nucleotides are TGTGCCAGCAGCGTAGAGGGCAGGTGGGGTCAGCCCCAGCATTTT. Translating it yields CASSVEGRWGQPQHF.

V is TRBV5-6 and J is TRBJ1-1, with unresolved D. The germline CDR1 and CDR2 sequences are SGHDT and YYEEEE. V was pared by 2 bases and J by 2 bases, with 7 bases between. The CDR3 is 13 amino acids. In DNA form, the CDR3 reads TGTGCCAGCAGCTTTGGCACCAACACTGAAGCTTTCTTT. Translation gives CASSFGTNTEAFF.

This clone was counted a single time. The V and J genes are TRBV7-2 and TRBJ2-3; 11 bases map to TRBD2. This CDR3 spans 18 amino acids. V was clipped by 5 bases and J by 7 bases; unmatched bases: 17. In germline, CDR1 is SGHTA, CDR2 FQGNSA. In nucleotides, the CDR3 is TGTGCCAGCAGCCCGAGCGGGACTAGCGGAGTGGGACTGAATACGCAGTATTTT. Amino acid sequence: CASSPSGTSGVGLNTQYF.

CDR3 residues: CASSLASGNRDTQYF. The CDR3 DNA sequence: TGTGCCAGCAGCCTAGCGTCGGGGAACAGAGATACGCAGTATTTT. This chain uses TRBV9 with TRBJ2-3, with a possible D match to TRBD2 (6 bases). CDR1 is SGDLS, CDR2 YYNGEE, per germline. V gave up 4 bases and J gave up 5 bases, with 17 bases separating them. The CDR3 length is 15 residues. The entire variable domain, with the rest obtained from reference TRBV9 and TRBJ2-3, is as follows: DSGVTQTPKHLITATGQRVTLRCSPRSGDLSVYWYQQSLDQGLQFLIQYYNGEERAKGNILERFSAQQFPDLHSELNLSSLELGDSALYFCASSLASGNRDTQYFGPGTRLTVL.

The chain has TRBV18 and TRBJ2-1, with TRBD1 identical over 9 bases. CDR3 length: 13 residues. The germline V gene encodes CDR1 KGHSH and CDR2 LQKENI. Unmatched junction bases numbered 8, after V lost 8 bases and J lost 9 bases. The CDR3 sequence: CASGGTGRSEQFF. CDR3 in DNA: TGTGCCAGCGGAGGGACAGGGAGGAGTGAGCAGTTCTTC.

V is TRBV7-2 and J is TRBJ2-2; the D is unclear. The CDR3 is 15 residues long. Deletions cut 2 bases from V and 7 bases from J, with 14 bases between. Germline-derived CDR1 and CDR2 are SGHTA and FQGNSA. The CDR3 here is CASSLNWVSGGELFF. CDR3 coding DNA: TGTGCCAGCAGCTTAAATTGGGTTTCCGGCGGGGAGCTGTTTTTT.

Concerning this clone: The junction shows a germline mismatch at one end, possibly a read error. The chain joins TRBV7-8 to TRBJ2-7, with a tentative D call TRBD2 (6 bases). Germline CDR1 SGHVS, CDR2 FQNEAQ. CDR3 length equals 13 residues. The CDR3 nucleotides read TGTGCCAGCAGCCTAGCGCTATCCTACGAGCAGTACTTC. Residues: CASSLALSYEQYF.

This sequence joins TRBV29-1 and TRBJ2-1; perhaps TRBD2 as D (7 bases). The V and J ends lost 7 bases and 1 base respectively, with 14 bases between them. The CDR3 covers 14 residues. CDR1 and CDR2 from the germline V gene are SQVTM and ANQGSEA. CDR3 coding DNA: TGCAGCGCGCTAGCGGACAGTTCCTACAATGAGCAGTTCTTC. As protein: CSALADSSYNEQFF.

The rearrangement joins TRBV27 to TRBJ2-7; TRBD2 aligns across 14 bases. Per germline, CDR1 MNHEY and CDR2 SMNVEV (reference sequence). The CDR3 is made up of 15 amino acids. The V segment lost 6 bases and the J segment 4 bases; nucleotides outside the gene matches: 5. In DNA, the CDR3 is TGTGCCAGCAGGGGGACTAGCGGGAGTATATACGAGCAGTACTTC. Its translation is CASRGTSGSIYEQYF.

The rearrangement joins TRBV21-1 to TRBJ2-7; TRBD2 is taken as the D call from the table, unchecked against the DNA. TRBV21-1 is listed as a pseudogene. The CDR3 extends over 15 amino acids. The CDR3 DNA sequence: TGTGCCAGCAGCAAAGTCTCAGCGGGAGACTACGAGCAGTACTTC. Its translation: CASSKVSAGDYEQYF.

V gene TRBV27 combines with J gene TRBJ1-2; D is perhaps TRBD1 (5 bases). Germline-derived CDR1 and CDR2 are MNHEY and SMNVEV (reference sequence). V was clipped by 3 bases and J by 6 bases, with 11 bases between them. The CDR3 loop spans 13 amino acids. This CDR3 reads CASSFSGRDGYTF. The CDR3 DNA reads TGTGCCAGCAGTTTTTCGGGCAGGGATGGCTACACCTTC.

The chain links TRBV23-1 to TRBJ1-1; the D is unclear. Being an ORF, TRBV23-1 has a function that is uncertain. This CDR3 region has 12 residues. The V gene lost 5 bases and the J gene lost 0 bases, with 4 bases spanning the gap. DNA of the CDR3: TGCGCCAGCAGTTGTGTGAACACTGAAGCTTTCTTT. Translation: CASSCVNTEAFF.

The genes are TRBV9 and TRBJ2-7; D gene ambiguous. V lost 0 bases, J lost 5 bases, and 15 bases lay in between. Germline V gene data show CDR1 as SGDLS and CDR2 as YYNGEE. The CDR3 spans 15 residues. CDR3 protein: CASSVGWGKENEQYF. CDR3 in DNA: TGTGCCAGCAGCGTAGGATGGGGAAAAGAAAACGAGCAGTACTTC.

This sequence joins TRBV5-4 and TRBJ2-3; tentatively, D is TRBD1 or TRBD2 (5 bases each). From germline, CDR1 is SGHNT and CDR2 YYREEE (reference sequence). The V gene lost 0 bases and the J gene lost 4 bases, with 15 bases spanning the gap. CDR3 length: 16 residues. For the CDR3, the DNA is TGTGCCAGCAGCTTGGGGGGGAGCGTTGGGTCAGATACGCAGTATTTT. Its translation: CASSLGGSVGSDTQYF.